This is a list of T cell receptor beta chains from one sample in a study of blood T cell repertoires in COVID-19. TCRdb's table, derived via immunoSEQ multiplex PCR, lists solely in-frame clones and lacks some. This sample carries around 60,000 clones, more than 60% of them seen once, and the ten largest clones take 18%. The sample was peripheral blood. The receptors derive from a woman between 50 and 59 years old with active or convalescent COVID-19. Both conserved end residues are part of each CDR3. The order of the fields is J gene, clone size, D gene, V gene, CDR3 DNA, CDR3 protein. A D gene is named only where the DNA matches it firmly. Size tells how often a clone was seen (once, few, many) or the class of an expanded clone, and some rows leave it out.

j_gene: TRBJ2-1; abundance: many; d_gene: NA; v_gene: TRBV7-2; CDR3nt: TGTGCCAGCAGCTTCGGAGGAGAGCAGTTCTTC; CDR3aa: CASSFGGEQFF
j_gene: TRBJ2-7; abundance: NA; d_gene: NA; v_gene: TRBV30; CDR3nt: TGTGCCTGGGGGGGGCTGTGGGAGCAGTACTTC; CDR3aa: CAWGGLWEQYF
j_gene: TRBJ2-7; abundance: NA; d_gene: TRBD2; v_gene: TRBV27; CDR3nt: TGTGCCAGCAGTCCCTCGCGGGAGGCGGGCGAGCAGTACTTC; CDR3aa: CASSPSREAGEQYF
j_gene: TRBJ1-1; abundance: NA; d_gene: TRBD1; v_gene: TRBV28; CDR3nt: TGTGCCAGCAGCTTCAACAGGGGCCCCGAAGCTTTCTTT; CDR3aa: CASSFNRGPEAFF
j_gene: TRBJ2-3; abundance: NA; d_gene: TRBD2; v_gene: TRBV7-8; CDR3nt: TGTGCCAGCAGCTTTGGGAGCGGGAGGGCCACGGATACGCAGTATTTT; CDR3aa: CASSFGSGRATDTQYF
j_gene: TRBJ2-3; abundance: NA; d_gene: NA; v_gene: TRBV6-5; CDR3nt: TGTGCCAGCAGTCTGCGAGATACGCAGTATTTT; CDR3aa: CASSLRDTQYF
j_gene: TRBJ2-7; abundance: NA; d_gene: NA; v_gene: TRBV5-6; CDR3nt: TGTGCCAGCAGCTTGGACATGGGGCTGGAGCAGTACTTC; CDR3aa: CASSLDMGLEQYF
j_gene: TRBJ2-1; abundance: NA; d_gene: TRBD2; v_gene: TRBV3-1/TRBV3-2; CDR3nt: TGTGCCAGCAGCCAATCCGGGACTAGCGGGCAAAGGGAGTTCTTC; CDR3aa: CASSQSGTSGQREFF
j_gene: TRBJ1-1; abundance: NA; d_gene: NA; v_gene: TRBV21-1; CDR3nt: TGTGCCAGCAGATTTGAAAATCCAGGGAACACTGAAGCTTTCTTT; CDR3aa: CASRFENPGNTEAFF
j_gene: TRBJ2-1; abundance: NA; d_gene: TRBD2; v_gene: TRBV7-9; CDR3nt: TGTGCCAGCAGCTTCCCGGGACTAGCGGGAGTAAATGAGCAGTTCTTC; CDR3aa: CASSFPGLAGVNEQFF
j_gene: TRBJ2-3; abundance: NA; d_gene: TRBD1; v_gene: TRBV30; CDR3nt: TGTGCCTGGAGTGTAGAGACAGGGTGGACAGATACGCAGTATTTT; CDR3aa: CAWSVETGWTDTQYF
j_gene: TRBJ2-7; abundance: NA; d_gene: NA; v_gene: TRBV12-1; CDR3nt: TGTGCCAGCAGCCCCCGGCCTCGGGGAGGCGAGCAGTACTTC; CDR3aa: CASSPRPRGGEQYF
j_gene: TRBJ2-7; abundance: NA; d_gene: TRBD1; v_gene: TRBV14; CDR3nt: TGTGCCAGCAGCCCGACAGGGGGGCACTACGAGCAGTACTTC; CDR3aa: CASSPTGGHYEQYF
j_gene: TRBJ1-2; abundance: NA; d_gene: TRBD1; v_gene: TRBV30; CDR3nt: TGTGCCTGGAGTGAGACAGGGAGTAACACCTTC; CDR3aa: CAWSETGSNTF
j_gene: TRBJ1-3; abundance: NA; d_gene: NA; v_gene: TRBV9; CDR3nt: TGTGCCAGCAGCGGAACAGTCTCTGGAAACACCATATATTTT; CDR3aa: CASSGTVSGNTIYF
j_gene: TRBJ2-5; abundance: NA; d_gene: TRBD1; v_gene: TRBV11-3; CDR3nt: TGTGCCAGCAGCACCTGGGACAGGGGGCAGGAGACCCAGTACTTC; CDR3aa: CASSTWDRGQETQYF
j_gene: TRBJ1-2; abundance: NA; d_gene: NA; v_gene: TRBV5-5; CDR3nt: TGTGCCAGCAGCCGAGACAGTTACTATGGCTACACCTTC; CDR3aa: CASSRDSYYGYTF
j_gene: TRBJ2-3; abundance: NA; d_gene: NA; v_gene: TRBV14; CDR3nt: TGTGCCAGCAGCCAAGCCGGGAGTATTCAAGCAGATACGCAGTATTTT; CDR3aa: CASSQAGSIQADTQYF
j_gene: TRBJ2-5; abundance: NA; d_gene: TRBD1; v_gene: TRBV7-9; CDR3nt: TGTGCCAGCAGCTTATATCCGGACAGGGGCCCGGAGACCCAGTACTTC; CDR3aa: CASSLYPDRGPETQYF
j_gene: TRBJ2-6; abundance: NA; d_gene: TRBD1; v_gene: TRBV28; CDR3nt: TGTGCCAGCAGTTTTCCCACAGGGGGCTCTTCCGGGGCCAACGTCCTGACTTTC; CDR3aa: CASSFPTGGSSGANVLTF
j_gene: TRBJ2-3; abundance: NA; d_gene: NA; v_gene: TRBV2; CDR3nt: TGTGCCAGCAGGGACAATACAGATACGCAGTATTTT; CDR3aa: CASRDNTDTQYF
j_gene: TRBJ2-7; abundance: once; d_gene: TRBD1; v_gene: TRBV19; CDR3nt: TGTGCCAGTAGTATGGGTGAGACAGGGGTCTACGAGCAGTACTTC; CDR3aa: CASSMGETGVYEQYF
j_gene: TRBJ2-3; abundance: NA; d_gene: TRBD2; v_gene: TRBV19; CDR3nt: TGTGCCAGTAGCGGACTAGCTGCAGATACGCAGTATTTT; CDR3aa: CASSGLAADTQYF
j_gene: TRBJ2-1; abundance: once; d_gene: TRBD2; v_gene: TRBV4-2; CDR3nt: TGTGCCAGCAGCCTGTCGACTAGCGGGAGTGTGGGCGATGAGCAGTTCTTC; CDR3aa: CASSLSTSGSVGDEQFF
j_gene: TRBJ1-1; abundance: NA; d_gene: NA; v_gene: TRBV5-1; CDR3nt: TGCGCCAGCAGCTTGGAGGGGGAGGGTTCTGAAGCTTTCTTT; CDR3aa: CASSLEGEGSEAFF
j_gene: TRBJ1-1; abundance: NA; d_gene: TRBD1; v_gene: TRBV5-1; CDR3nt: TGCGCCAGCACCCAACAGGGGGCTTGGACTGAAGCTTTCTTT; CDR3aa: CASTQQGAWTEAFF
j_gene: TRBJ1-1; abundance: NA; d_gene: NA; v_gene: TRBV6-1; CDR3nt: TGTGCCAGCAGTGACCAGGGTCTTACTGAAGCTTTCTTT; CDR3aa: CASSDQGLTEAFF
j_gene: TRBJ1-1; abundance: NA; d_gene: TRBD1; v_gene: TRBV6-6; CDR3nt: TGTGCCAGCAGTCCGGGTGACAGGGGAATGTTTGAGAACACTGAAGCTTTCTTT; CDR3aa: CASSPGDRGMFENTEAFF
j_gene: TRBJ2-7; abundance: NA; d_gene: TRBD1; v_gene: TRBV6-5; CDR3nt: TGTGCCAGCAGGACAGGGGTACTCTACGAGCAGTACTTC; CDR3aa: CASRTGVLYEQYF
j_gene: TRBJ1-2; abundance: NA; d_gene: NA; v_gene: TRBV28; CDR3nt: TGTGCCAGCAGGGGGGGGCAAACCTATGGCTACACCTTC; CDR3aa: CASRGGQTYGYTF
j_gene: TRBJ1-1; abundance: NA; d_gene: NA; v_gene: TRBV4-1; CDR3nt: TGCGCCAGCAGCCTGGGCCGAGAGAACACTGAAGCTTTCTTT; CDR3aa: CASSLGRENTEAFF
j_gene: TRBJ1-1; abundance: NA; d_gene: TRBD1; v_gene: TRBV18; CDR3nt: TGTGCCAGCTCACCCAGGGGGGAGGACACTGAAGCTTTCTTT; CDR3aa: CASSPRGEDTEAFF
j_gene: TRBJ1-2; abundance: NA; d_gene: TRBD1; v_gene: TRBV2; CDR3nt: TGTGCCAGCAGGGGGGACAGGGTCAACTATGGCTACACCTTC; CDR3aa: CASRGDRVNYGYTF
j_gene: TRBJ1-5; abundance: few; d_gene: NA; v_gene: TRBV24-1; CDR3nt: TGTGCCACCAGTGAACGAGATCGCAATCAGCCCCAGCATTTT; CDR3aa: CATSERDRNQPQHF
j_gene: TRBJ2-5; abundance: NA; d_gene: TRBD1; v_gene: TRBV27; CDR3nt: TGTGCCAGCAGTGTCGGGACAGGGAAGTACCAAGAGACCCAGTACTTC; CDR3aa: CASSVGTGKYQETQYF
j_gene: TRBJ2-7; abundance: NA; d_gene: NA; v_gene: TRBV7-8; CDR3nt: TGTGCCAGCAGCTTACGGAGGGTCCGCGACGAGCAGTACTTC; CDR3aa: CASSLRRVRDEQYF
j_gene: TRBJ2-7; abundance: NA; d_gene: TRBD1; v_gene: TRBV18; CDR3nt: TGTGCCAGCTCACCAGGACAGGGGCACTCCTACGAGCAGTACTTC; CDR3aa: CASSPGQGHSYEQYF
j_gene: TRBJ1-1; abundance: few; d_gene: TRBD1; v_gene: TRBV5-6; CDR3nt: TGTGCCAGCAGCTTGGGTATCGGACAGGGCACTGAAGCTTTCTTT; CDR3aa: CASSLGIGQGTEAFF
j_gene: TRBJ1-3; abundance: NA; d_gene: TRBD1; v_gene: TRBV10-2; CDR3nt: TGCGCCAGCGGACAGGGAGGAACAAACACCATATATTTT; CDR3aa: CASGQGGTNTIYF
j_gene: TRBJ1-3; abundance: NA; d_gene: NA; v_gene: TRBV10-3; CDR3nt: TGTGCCATCAGTGACATCATCGGTTCTGGAAACACCATATATTTT; CDR3aa: CAISDIIGSGNTIYF
j_gene: TRBJ2-3; abundance: NA; d_gene: NA; v_gene: TRBV7-2; CDR3nt: TGTGCCAGCAGCTTAGCGGGGCAGAGCACAGATACGCAGTATTTT; CDR3aa: CASSLAGQSTDTQYF
j_gene: TRBJ1-1; abundance: NA; d_gene: NA; v_gene: TRBV18; CDR3nt: TGTGCCAGCTCACCAGGGACATCCACTGAAGCTTTCTTT; CDR3aa: CASSPGTSTEAFF
j_gene: TRBJ2-2; abundance: NA; d_gene: TRBD1; v_gene: TRBV19; CDR3nt: TGTGCCAGTAGTATTGGGACAGGGATCACCGGGGAGCTGTTTTTT; CDR3aa: CASSIGTGITGELFF
j_gene: TRBJ1-5; abundance: few; d_gene: TRBD1; v_gene: TRBV18; CDR3nt: TGTGCCAGCTCACCAAAAGGGGGGTTGGGGACAGGGCTTCATCAGCCCCAGCATTTT; CDR3aa: CASSPKGGLGTGLHQPQHF
j_gene: TRBJ1-1; abundance: NA; d_gene: NA; v_gene: TRBV12-3/TRBV12-4; CDR3nt: TGTGCCAGCAGTTTGTCAGTGAACACTGAAGCTTTCTTT; CDR3aa: CASSLSVNTEAFF
j_gene: TRBJ1-1; abundance: NA; d_gene: NA; v_gene: TRBV15; CDR3nt: TGTGCCACCAGCCAAAAGGGGCTGGGGGCGAGGACTGAAGCTTTCTTT; CDR3aa: CATSQKGLGARTEAFF
j_gene: TRBJ2-6; abundance: NA; d_gene: NA; v_gene: TRBV5-1; CDR3nt: TGCGCCAGCAGACCACAGGGAACTGGGGCCAACGTCCTGACTTTC; CDR3aa: CASRPQGTGANVLTF
j_gene: TRBJ2-7; abundance: NA; d_gene: NA; v_gene: TRBV10-3; CDR3nt: TGTGCCATCAGTGAGCCCGAGTCTATCTTCTACGAGCAGTACTTC; CDR3aa: CAISEPESIFYEQYF
j_gene: TRBJ2-7; abundance: NA; d_gene: NA; v_gene: TRBV7-9; CDR3nt: TGTGCCAGCACCCCCGGGTGGAATGAACTCGACGAGCAGTACTTC; CDR3aa: CASTPGWNELDEQYF
j_gene: TRBJ2-3; abundance: NA; d_gene: NA; v_gene: TRBV20-1; CDR3nt: TGCAGTGCCGGCACAGATACGCAGTATTTT; CDR3aa: CSAGTDTQYF
j_gene: TRBJ1-5; abundance: NA; d_gene: NA; v_gene: TRBV7-9; CDR3nt: TGTGCCAGCAGCTCTACAGGGATTGGGAATCAGCCCCAGCATTTT; CDR3aa: CASSSTGIGNQPQHF
j_gene: TRBJ2-2; abundance: few; d_gene: TRBD1; v_gene: TRBV11-3; CDR3nt: TGTGCCAGCGCGACAGGGGACGGCACCGGGGAGCTGTTTTTT; CDR3aa: CASATGDGTGELFF
j_gene: TRBJ1-6; abundance: NA; d_gene: TRBD1; v_gene: TRBV5-6; CDR3nt: TGTGCCAGCAGCTCACGGGACAGGGATTCACCCCTCCACTTT; CDR3aa: CASSSRDRDSPLHF
j_gene: TRBJ2-7; abundance: once; d_gene: TRBD1; v_gene: TRBV5-1; CDR3nt: TGCGCCAGCGGGACAGGGGCGGGGTACGAGCAGTACTTC; CDR3aa: CASGTGAGYEQYF
j_gene: TRBJ1-4; abundance: few; d_gene: TRBD1; v_gene: TRBV2; CDR3nt: TGTGCCAGCGACAGGGATCAGAATGAAAAACTGTTTTTT; CDR3aa: CASDRDQNEKLFF
j_gene: TRBJ2-3; abundance: NA; d_gene: NA; v_gene: TRBV18; CDR3nt: TGTGCCAGCTCACCACGGACAGACACAGATACGCAGTATTTT; CDR3aa: CASSPRTDTDTQYF
j_gene: TRBJ2-4; abundance: many; d_gene: TRBD1; v_gene: TRBV10-2; CDR3nt: TGCGCCAGCAGCCTGACAGGGGGCGCCGACATTCAGTACTTC; CDR3aa: CASSLTGGADIQYF